This T cell receptor (beta chain) was documented in a study of cytomegalovirus exposure and HLA in healthy donors. General study points: Using the classifier, cytomegalovirus status was reportedly diagnosed with high specificity and sensitivity. Association of a missense DCLRE1C variant with TCR beta V- and J-gene trimming was reported in a later analysis. Among TCR beta chains of equal frequency, HLA-associated ones were more clonally expanded in a later analysis.

With 60 Vbeta and 13 Jbeta primers, the PCR was carried out. Method: immunoSEQ multiplex PCR; TCRdb's copy keeps in-frame clones and lacks some. There are approximately 160,000 clones in the sample; roughly 78% occur only once, and about 13% lies in the top ten. About this clone: The antigen remains unidentified.

Whereas donors were nominally healthy upon sampling, unrecorded immune exposures were probable. CDR3 size: 13 residues. Trimming shortened V by 5 bases and J by 4 bases, and 11 bases separated the two germline ends. Germline CDR1 reads MNHNS; CDR2 reads SASEGT. This clonotype was sampled from a woman aged 50 to 65 in good health and CMV-seropositive. The V call is TRBV6-1, the J call TRBJ1-2; weak D call: TRBD1 (5 bases). Sequenced material: PBMCs. The chain's CDR3 is CASSSQEGYGYTF. Here the CDR3 DNA reads TGTGCCAGCAGTTCACAGGAAGGCTATGGCTACACCTTC.